This T cell receptor beta chain appears in the sequencing data of a study of control samples from healthy donors and cancer patients. The germline V gene has CDR1 MNHEY and CDR2 SVGAGI. CDR3 length equals 12 residues. Deletions cut 6 bases from V and 12 bases from J, with 12 bases between. Using immunoSEQ multiplex PCR, the repertoire was profiled, and TCRdb retains in-frame clones only, with some absent. This sample has approximately 220,000 clones, with roughly 94% found just once. This sequence was found in a man aged 50-60 years in good health. The chain combines TRBV6-5 with TRBJ1-6; possible D gene TRBD1, 5 bases. The specimen was blood. The CDR3 coding sequence is TGTGCCAGCAGAAACTCAGGGAAACCCCTCCACTTT. Its protein product is CASRNSGKPLHF.